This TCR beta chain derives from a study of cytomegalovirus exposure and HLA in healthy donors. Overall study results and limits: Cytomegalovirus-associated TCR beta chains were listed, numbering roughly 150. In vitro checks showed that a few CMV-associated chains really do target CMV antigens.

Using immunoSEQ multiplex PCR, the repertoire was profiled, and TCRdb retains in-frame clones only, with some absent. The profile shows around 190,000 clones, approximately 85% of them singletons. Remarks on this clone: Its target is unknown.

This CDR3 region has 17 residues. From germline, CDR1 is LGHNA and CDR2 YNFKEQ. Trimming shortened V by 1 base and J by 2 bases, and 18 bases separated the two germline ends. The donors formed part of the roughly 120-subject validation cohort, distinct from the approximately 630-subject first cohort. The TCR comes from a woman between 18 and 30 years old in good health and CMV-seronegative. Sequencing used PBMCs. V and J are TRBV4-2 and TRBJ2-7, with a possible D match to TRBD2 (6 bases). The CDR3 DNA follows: TGTGCCAGCAGCCAAGTTGGTGGCGGCGGGACTCCCTACGAGCAGTACTTC. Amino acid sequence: CASSQVGGGGTPYEQYF.